Listed below are T cell receptor beta chains from one sample, sequenced in a study of shared clonotypes between healthy human individuals. Libraries were prepared by immunoSEQ multiplex PCR; TCRdb keeps only in-frame clonotypes and omits some of them. The data hold under 600,000 clones, with more than 95% observed a single time. The specimen sequenced was naive CD4+ T cells sorted from blood. Receptors were obtained from a woman aged 30 to 39 in good health. Each CDR3 is given with its conserved first and last residue. A D gene is named only where the DNA matches it firmly. Part of the rows lack a size; the others show once, few, many or a class for expanded clones.

TRBV6-5,.,TRBJ1-2,TRBD1,CASKQGHFNYGYTF,TGTGCCAGCAAACAGGGGCATTTTAACTATGGCTACACCTTC
TRBV7-9,.,TRBJ2-1,TRBD2,CASSATVAGNEQFF,TGTGCCAGCAGCGCAACCGTAGCGGGAAACGAGCAGTTCTTC
TRBV5-1,.,TRBJ2-5,.,CASSSGVREETQYF,TGCGCCAGCAGCTCTGGGGTGCGGGAAGAGACCCAGTACTTC
TRBV6-1,.,TRBJ1-2,.,CASSEGYPTLQPHYGYTF,TGTGCCAGCAGTGAAGGGTACCCAACCCTACAGCCCCACTATGGCTACACCTTC
TRBV6-1,.,TRBJ2-3,TRBD2,CASSESVGRGDTQYF,TGTGCCAGCAGTGAATCTGTCGGGAGGGGAGATACGCAGTATTTT
TRBV28,.,TRBJ1-1,.,CASSLSRWGGMNTEAFF,TGTGCCAGCAGTTTGTCCCGATGGGGGGGCATGAACACTGAAGCTTTCTTT
TRBV19,.,TRBJ2-3,TRBD1,CASSVTGLDTQYF,TGTGCCAGTAGTGTGACAGGGTTAGATACGCAGTATTTT
TRBV19,.,TRBJ1-4,.,CASSIEATNEKLFF,TGTGCCAGTAGTATAGAGGCAACTAATGAAAAACTGTTTTTT
TRBV9,.,TRBJ2-2,.,CASTSTGEAGELFF,TGTGCCAGCACCTCGACGGGGGAAGCCGGGGAGCTGTTTTTT
TRBV6-1,.,TRBJ2-7,.,CASSLGVPYEQYF,TGTGCCAGCAGTCTAGGTGTTCCCTACGAGCAGTACTTC
TRBV5-1,.,TRBJ1-1,TRBD1,CASRTGQGPFDDAFF,TGCGCCAGCAGGACAGGACAGGGTCCCTTCGACGATGCTTTCTTT
TRBV6-6,few,TRBJ2-7,.,CASRKESYEQYF,TGTGCCAGCAGGAAAGAGTCCTACGAGCAGTACTTC
TRBV15,.,TRBJ1-1,.,CATSRDRGSTEAFF,TGTGCCACCAGCAGAGATCGAGGGAGCACTGAAGCTTTCTTT